Below are 16 T cell receptor beta chains sequenced from a single sample in a study of blood T cell repertoires in COVID-19 (dated by TCRdb to the early 2020s). Libraries were prepared through the immunoSEQ multiplex PCR assay. TCRdb stores this immuneACCESS table with in-frame sequences only. Part of the clones is absent; in the studies checked, under half of the shortfall reflects unresolved V genes, and no reason is known for the rest. The sample table holds over 100,000 clones, of which 82% were seen once. The ten largest clones capture 4% to 5.5% of the sample. The sequenced sample was peripheral blood. Receptors originate from a man in his 60s with acute or convalescent COVID-19.

The chain uses TRBV20-1 and TRBJ2-7; D unclear. Trimming shortened V by 8 bases and J by 9 bases, and 8 bases separated the two germline ends. Germline V lookup: CDR1 DFQATT, CDR2 SNEGSKA (reference sequence). This CDR3 has 8 residues. In DNA form, the CDR3 reads TGCAGTACCCCCGGGCAGTACTTC. Translated: CSTPGQYF.

The V and J genes are TRBV11-1 and TRBJ2-5, with 11 bases aligning to TRBD1. Trimming at V came to 5 bases and at J to 5 bases, leaving 10 bases not matched to a gene. Germline V CDR1 and CDR2: SGHAT, FQDESV (reference sequence). The CDR3 contains 16 residues. CDR3 sequence (DNA): TGTGCCAGCAGCCCGTTAGGACAGGGGGCGAGGGAGACCCAGTACTTC. This gives the protein CASSPLGQGARETQYF.

The V gene is TRBV9, the J gene TRBJ2-3, with TRBD2 matching 7 bases. The CDR3 runs 18 residues. The J segment lost 6 bases and the V segment lost 0 bases, leaving 16 bases of the junction unmatched. The V gene's germline CDR1 is SGDLS and CDR2 YYNGEE. The CDR3 sequence is CASSVATRPGGTHDTQYF. CDR3 DNA: TGTGCCAGCAGCGTAGCTACCCGCCCCGGGGGGACCCACGATACGCAGTATTTT.

The chain couples TRBV18 to TRBJ1-5, with 7 bases that match TRBD1. Germline V gene sequence: CDR1 KGHSH, CDR2 LQKENI. CDR3 length: 13 residues. V shed 6 bases, J shed 5 bases, and the junction held 4 bases outside the gene matches. CDR3 sequence: CASSDGTDQPQHF. CDR3 DNA sequence: TGTGCCAGCTCGGATGGGACAGATCAGCCCCAGCATTTT.

This clone was recorded once. The chain carries TRBV28 and TRBJ2-4, with a weak D call TRBD2 (6 bases). V dropped 5 bases and J dropped 8 bases, with 19 bases sitting between them. CDR3 size: 15 residues. In germline, CDR1 is MDHEN, CDR2 SYDVKM. The CDR3 DNA sequence: TGTGCCAGCAGTATTGCGGGCGGGGCGGAAGACATTCAGTACTTC. It yields the protein CASSIAGGAEDIQYF.

This chain links TRBV5-1 with TRBJ1-4; the D gene is possibly TRBD1 (6 bases). Germline V lookup: CDR1 SGHRS, CDR2 YFSETQ. Trimming shortened V by 4 bases and J by 8 bases, and 15 bases separated the two germline ends. The CDR3 is made up of 14 amino acids. The CDR3 protein is CASSPGTYGEKLFF. DNA of the CDR3: TGCGCCAGCAGCCCAGGGACATACGGAGAAAAACTGTTTTTT.

The V call is TRBV6-2 or TRBV6-3, the J call TRBJ1-2; 8 bases align to TRBD1. CDR1 MNHEY and CDR2 SVGEGT come from the germline V gene. The CDR3 runs 13 residues. Trimming at V came to 7 bases and at J to 8 bases, leaving 9 bases not matched to a gene. In DNA, the CDR3 is TGTGCCAGCACCCCTCGGACAGGGCGAGGCTACACCTTC. Translating gives CASTPRTGRGYTF.

This sequence joins TRBV4-3 and TRBJ2-1, with 8 positions matching TRBD2. The CDR3 is 15 amino acids. CDR1 is LGHNA and CDR2 is YSLEER in the germline V gene. Trimming took 2 bases from V and 7 from J; bases not matched to a gene: 7. The DNA of the CDR3 is TGCGCCAGCAGCCAAATTGGACTAGCTTGGAATGAGCAGTTCTTC. This sequence encodes CASSQIGLAWNEQFF.

J is TRBJ1-2 and V is TRBV5-1; 7 positions match TRBD1. CDR3 size: 14 residues. J lost 8 bases, V lost 2 bases, and 9 bases had no gene match. Germline-derived CDR1 and CDR2 are SGHRS and YFSETQ. The CDR3: CASSLYTGDGGYTF. Here the CDR3 DNA reads TGCGCCAGCAGCTTATACACAGGGGATGGGGGCTACACCTTC.

The rearrangement uses TRBV9 and TRBJ1-6; no reliable D call. Trimming pared 0 bases from V and 0 bases from J, leaving 10 bases between. The CDR3 is made up of 17 amino acids. Germline V CDR1 and CDR2: SGDLS, YYNGEE. DNA of the CDR3: TGTGCCAGCAGCGTAGCACGCACGAGCTCCTATAATTCACCCCTCCACTTT. Its protein is CASSVARTSSYNSPLHF.

The rearrangement links TRBV3-1 (or the pseudogene TRBV3-2) to TRBJ2-5; 9 bases line up with TRBD2. The length of the CDR3 is 15 residues. Germline loops: CDR1 LGHDT, CDR2 YNNKEL (reference sequence). The J segment lost 5 bases and the V segment lost 2 bases, leaving 6 bases of the junction unmatched. CDR3 protein: CASSQTLAGLETQYF. The CDR3 DNA sequence: TGTGCCAGCAGCCAAACCCTAGCGGGGCTGGAGACCCAGTACTTC.

The chain is built from TRBV7-2 and TRBJ1-4; TRBD1 might be the D (5 bases). Trimming left V 3 bases short and J 5 bases short, with 10 bases between. CDR1 is SGHTA and CDR2 is FQGNSA in the germline V gene. The CDR3 loop spans 14 amino acids. For the CDR3, the DNA is TGTGCCAGCAGCTTGGCAGGGTGGAATGAAAAACTGTTTTTT. Translation: CASSLAGWNEKLFF.

The genes are TRBV11-1 and TRBJ2-2; 10 bases are shared with TRBD1. Trimming cost V 5 bases and J 3 bases; bases outside gene matches: 3. Germline V lookup: CDR1 SGHAT, CDR2 FQDESV (reference sequence). The CDR3 loop spans 15 amino acids. The CDR3 region has the DNA TGTGCCAGCAGCCCCGGGACAGGGGACACCGGGGAGCTGTTTTTT. Protein product: CASSPGTGDTGELFF.

The chain uses TRBV9 and TRBJ2-1, with 8 bases lining up with TRBD2. The CDR3 totals 16 residues. Unmatched junction bases numbered 9, after V lost 1 base and J lost 6 bases. Germline-derived CDR1 and CDR2 are SGDLS and YYNGEE. The CDR3 reads CASSVRGGQSGNEQFF. CDR3 DNA: TGTGCCAGCAGCGTACGGGGGGGCCAATCGGGCAATGAGCAGTTCTTC.

The J gene is TRBJ1-5, the V gene TRBV28; TRBD1 matches 7 bases. Germline V gene data show CDR1 as MDHEN and CDR2 as SYDVKM. The CDR3 loop spans 15 amino acids. The junction had 6 bases not matched to a gene; V was cut back by 4 bases and J by 3 bases. The CDR3 DNA sequence: TGTGCCAGCAGTTATGCCGGGACAGACAATCAGCCCCAGCATTTT. It yields the protein CASSYAGTDNQPQHF.

The chain combines TRBV3-1 (or the pseudogene TRBV3-2) with TRBJ1-6; D might be TRBD1 (5 bases). The ends were cut back, 4 bases at V and 10 bases at J, with 14 bases in the middle. Germline CDR1 reads LGHDT; CDR2 reads YNNKEL (reference sequence). The length of the CDR3 is 14 residues. The CDR3 DNA reads as TGTGCCAGCAGCCTAACCGGGCAGGGATCACCCCTCCACTTT. It encodes CASSLTGQGSPLHF.